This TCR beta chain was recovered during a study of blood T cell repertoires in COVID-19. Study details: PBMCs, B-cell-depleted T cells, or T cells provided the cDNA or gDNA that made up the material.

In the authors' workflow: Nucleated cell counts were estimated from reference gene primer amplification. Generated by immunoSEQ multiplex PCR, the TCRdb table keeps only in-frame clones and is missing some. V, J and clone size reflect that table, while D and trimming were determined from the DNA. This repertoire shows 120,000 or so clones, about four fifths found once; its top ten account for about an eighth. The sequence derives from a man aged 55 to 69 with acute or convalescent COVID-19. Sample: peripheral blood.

The DNA of the CDR3 is TGTGCCAGCAGTTACTCCCGGGACAGGGGGCGCGGTGGCTACACCTTC. Its translation: CASSYSRDRGRGGYTF. The chain employs TRBV28 and TRBJ1-2, with 12 bases that match TRBD1. V lost 4 bases, J lost 7 bases, and 10 bases stayed unmatched. The CDR3 loop spans 16 amino acids. Germline V gives CDR1 MDHEN, CDR2 SYDVKM.